Below, one T cell receptor (beta chain) is given with its context. Its antigen is not yet known. Per-nucleotide qualities are absent, and no much larger clonotype sits a single base away. The sample belongs to a study of blood T cells in healthy people across ages (dated by TCRdb to between 2014 and 2016). A note on the overall study: In model experiments, template switching captured roughly one uniquely barcoded TCR beta cDNA molecule for every two T cells. To track age-related changes in TCR beta repertoire diversity, the study relied on deep sequencing normalized with unique cDNA molecular identifiers. Donors were grouped into four age groups: young (average 16 years), middle-aged (39), aged (around 66) and long-lived (approximately 78). Donors of different ages were randomly distributed across sequencing lanes to avoid experimental bias. Two additional independent replicas of 1 million unique cDNA reads from the same blood draw were analyzed for two donors (one aged 18 to 30 and one aged 80 or older).

Overall study outcomes, separate from this receptor: The percentage of naive T cells measured by flow cytometry correlated strongly with observed TCR beta diversity. As age increased, observed TCR beta diversity per million T cells dropped in a roughly linear way, and a significant reduction was already evident by age about 40. Estimates of total diversity based on one million sequenced T cells were considered lower bounds and underestimates. Conclusive comparison of naive and antigen-experienced compartments was prevented by the profiling of bulk unsorted PBMCs. Compared with the aged group, the long-lived group had more naive CD4+ T cells, fewer expanded clones and increased TCR diversity, suggesting age selection. Because donor CMV infection status was unknown, age-related changes in expanded clonotypes were potentially confounded.

The method was 5' RACE. For sequencing, an Illumina HiSeq 2500 was employed. The second PCR ran for roughly 7 to 11 cycles and used a J-beta primer mix along with a sample-barcoded 5' primer. A unique molecular identifier was introduced onto each TCR beta cDNA molecule by a template-switch 5' adaptor carrying 12 random nucleotides. Each sample yielded at least 2.5 million CDR3-containing paired-end reads. First-strand cDNA synthesis was performed from all RNA using the Mint cDNA synthesis kit, with priming by a TRBC-specific oligonucleotide. Following uracil-DNA glycosylase treatment, all cDNA underwent a first 18-cycle PCR with the universal primers M1SS and BC2_uni_R. Processing in the source paper ran as follows. For normalization, 1 million high-quality reads were randomly selected from each sample, with every read carrying a distinct molecular identifier. Reads sharing molecular identifiers were discarded rather than binned into consensus sequences. MiTCR, with a Q25 quality threshold and the strictest error-elimination algorithm, was used for CDR3 identification, clonotype clustering and error correction. A nonparametric unseen species model with Euler transformation was used to estimate a lower bound on total TCR beta diversity. TCRdb took the public reads, trimmed them with fastp at Q25, ran MiXCR for clone calling and kept in-frame beta chains. Under each unique CDR3 protein, matching rows form one entry showing the most common genes and DNA. In this record, the V and J calls reflect TCRdb's handling and not the investigators' own analysis. Here the sample has 750,000 to 950,000 distinct CDR3 sequences; less than 70% occur a single time. The leading ten clones occupy about 42% of the sample.

Systemically healthy Caucasian individuals from Russia, roughly 40 in total and aged about 6 to 95 years, were included as donors. Each donor gave roughly 9 milliliters of peripheral blood, drawn into EDTA-treated Vacutainer tubes. Ficoll-Paque density-gradient centrifugation was used to isolate PBMCs, with at least 6.5 million per sample. Trizol reagent was used to extract total RNA from the PBMCs, yielding at least 5.5 micrograms per sample. For every donor, an aliquot of PBMCs went through flow cytometry to measure the percentages of naive CD45RAhigh/CD27high T cells. The source is an elderly man in good health. Sequencing was performed on blood.

The sequence in DNA is TGTGCTAGTGGTTGGGGCTCCTACGAGCAGTACTTC. Its protein reads: CASGWGSYEQYF. The rearranged segments are TRBV12-5 and TRBJ2-7; no D gene call is confident. CDR1 and CDR2, per the germline V gene, are LGHNT and FRNRAP. V lost 4 bases and J lost 0 bases; the stretch between them is 4 bases long. The CDR3 starts with the cysteine, ends with the phenylalanine, and has 12 residues. The read is trimmed to its CDR3 DNA, 36 bases read in frame from base 1.